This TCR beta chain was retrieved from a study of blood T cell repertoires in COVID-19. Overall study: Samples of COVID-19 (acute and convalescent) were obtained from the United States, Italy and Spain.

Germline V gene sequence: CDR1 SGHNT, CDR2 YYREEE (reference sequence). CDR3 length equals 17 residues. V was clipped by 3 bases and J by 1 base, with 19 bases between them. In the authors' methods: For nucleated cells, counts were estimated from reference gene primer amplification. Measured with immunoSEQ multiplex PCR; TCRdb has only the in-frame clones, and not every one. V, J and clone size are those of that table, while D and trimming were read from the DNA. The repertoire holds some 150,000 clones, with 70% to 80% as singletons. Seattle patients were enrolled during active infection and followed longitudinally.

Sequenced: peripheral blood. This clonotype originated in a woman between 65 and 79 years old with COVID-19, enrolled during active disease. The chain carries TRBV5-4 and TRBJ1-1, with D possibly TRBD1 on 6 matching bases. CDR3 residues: CASSSERTDRRNTEAFF. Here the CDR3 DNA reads TGTGCCAGCAGCTCGGAGAGGACGGACAGAAGGAACACTGAAGCTTTCTTT.